This T cell receptor beta chain is drawn from a study of T cell responses to AZD1222 COVID-19 vaccine. Study context: Pooled together were second doses at about 4 or about 12 weeks. Overall study results and limits: There were repertoire samples only from the period after the peak T cell response. There were vaccine-associated CD4 TCRs across spike, dominant at 160-218 and 743-854.

Only in-frame clones appear in the TCRdb table, and some are missing; sequencing was by immunoSEQ multiplex PCR. The sample holds fewer than 120,000 clones, roughly 87% seen once. In regard to this clone: Its antigen is unknown.

V lost 3 bases to trimming and J lost 6 bases; unmatched junction nucleotides: 13. CDR3 length: 18 residues. The V gene's germline CDR1 is SGHAT and CDR2 FQNNGV. Sample: peripheral blood, taken on day 0 of AZD1222 vaccination. The receptor's source is an adult in good health. The chain links TRBV11-2 to TRBJ1-5; 11 nucleotides align to TRBD1. CDR3 DNA: TGTGCCAGCAGCTTCCCCGCCGGGACAGGGGGAGACGGTCAGCCCCAGCATTTT. Amino acids: CASSFPAGTGGDGQPQHF.